Listed below are T cell receptor beta chains from one sample, sequenced in a study of CD8+ T cells in alopecia areata. Sequencing used immunoSEQ multiplex PCR; TCRdb keeps in-frame clones, though not all of them. The repertoire holds about 110,000 clones, with about 60% as singletons. Here the sequenced sample was CD8+ T cells sorted from blood, taken at week 24, from a patient treated with tofacitinib. Receptors originate from a human donor with alopecia areata. Each CDR3 is given with its conserved first and last residue. Fields, in order: clone size, D gene, V gene, J gene, CDR3 DNA, CDR3 protein. The D gene is left open where the match is weak. Size is stated for part of the rows, as once, few or many counts, or as a class when the clone is expanded.

.	TRBD1	TRBV15	TRBJ1-1	TGTGCCACCAGCAGATCGACAGGGTTCACTGAAGCTTTCTTT	CATSRSTGFTEAFF
few	.	TRBV27	TRBJ2-5	TGTGCCAGCAGCTTCTCGAAGAAGGGGGGGTCCCAGTACTTC	CASSFSKKGGSQYF
.	TRBD1	TRBV19	TRBJ2-3	TGTGCCAGCACCGGACAGGGGGTTACAGATACGCAGTATTTT	CASTGQGVTDTQYF
few	.	TRBV4-2	TRBJ2-3	TGTGCCAGCAGCCAAGTTACAGAAAACACAGATACGCAGTATTTT	CASSQVTENTDTQYF
.	TRBD1	TRBV9	TRBJ2-3	TGTGCCAGCAGCCCCCATGGGATGAGGGGGCGCGCAGAAGATACGCAGTATTTT	CASSPHGMRGRAEDTQYF
.	.	TRBV7-6	TRBJ2-6	TGTGCCAGCAGCGCCGGGACGCCACTAAGCGTCCTGACTTTC	CASSAGTPLSVLTF
few	.	TRBV6-5	TRBJ2-7	TGTGCCAGCAGTTACTCCCCAGAGGTCGCAGGGGAGCAGTACTTC	CASSYSPEVAGEQYF
few	.	TRBV7-9	TRBJ1-5	TGTGCCAGCAGCGCGGACGGATTCAATCAGCCCCAGCATTTT	CASSADGFNQPQHF
few	.	TRBV5-1	TRBJ1-1	TGCGCCAGCAGCTCACAGGGAACTGAAGCTTTCTTT	CASSSQGTEAFF
.	.	TRBV2	TRBJ1-5	TGTGCCAGCAACAGTCTGAATCAGCCCCAGCATTTT	CASNSLNQPQHF
few	.	TRBV5-1	TRBJ1-4	TGCGCCAGCAGTCTCGGGGAGACCGGGGCGAGTGAAAAACTGTTTTTT	CASSLGETGASEKLFF
few	.	TRBV10-3	TRBJ2-3	TGTGCCATCAGAGAGCCCATCACAGATACGCAGTATTTT	CAIREPITDTQYF
.	.	TRBV9	TRBJ2-7	TGTGCCAGCAGCCACTCCAAGGGGGTACCCTACGAGCAGTACTTC	CASSHSKGVPYEQYF
.	TRBD1	TRBV27	TRBJ1-5	TGTGCCAGCTCGGACAGGGATAGCAATCAGCCCCAGCATTTT	CASSDRDSNQPQHF
few	.	TRBV4-2	TRBJ2-7	TGTGCCAGCAGCGATATACAGACCTACGAGCAGTACTTC	CASSDIQTYEQYF
.	.	TRBV27	TRBJ2-1	TGTGCCAGCAGTTCTCAAGTCAATGAGCAGTTCTTC	CASSSQVNEQFF
few	.	TRBV9	TRBJ2-2	TGTGCCAGCAGCGTATTGGCCGGGGAGCTGTTTTTT	CASSVLAGELFF
.	.	TRBV9	TRBJ2-6	TGTGCCAGCAGCGTAGCTCTGGACCCCCAGGCTTCTGGGGCCAACGTCCTGACTTTC	CASSVALDPQASGANVLTF
.	TRBD1	TRBV10-3	TRBJ2-5	TGTGCCATCAGTGAGTCGGGACAGGGGAAGCCGAAGAGTGGGACCCAGTACTTC	CAISESGQGKPKSGTQYF
.	.	TRBV27	TRBJ2-4	TGTGCCAGCAGTAACCCGACAGAAAACATTCAGTACTTC	CASSNPTENIQYF
few	TRBD1	TRBV27	TRBJ1-1	TGTGCCAGCAGTCCGGACAGGGGAGTAACTGAAGCTTTCTTT	CASSPDRGVTEAFF
once	.	TRBV19	TRBJ2-1	TGTGCCAGTAGTATTAGGGGCCCGAATGAGCAGTTCTTC	CASSIRGPNEQFF
.	.	TRBV13	TRBJ2-1	TGTGCCAGCAGCTTATTCTCGTCCCAGGTCTTCTCCTACAATGAGCAGTTCTTC	CASSLFSSQVFSYNEQFF
.	TRBD2	TRBV5-1	TRBJ2-3	TGCGCCAGCAGCTTTGGACTAGCGGGGTTACGGGATACGCAGTATTTT	CASSFGLAGLRDTQYF
.	.	TRBV19	TRBJ1-5	TGTGCCAGTATGGAGGCTAGCAATCAGCCCCAGCATTTT	CASMEASNQPQHF
.	.	TRBV7-9	TRBJ2-4	TGTGCCAGCAGCTGGTCGCAGGGTGGAAACATTCAGTACTTC	CASSWSQGGNIQYF
.	.	TRBV11-2	TRBJ2-7	TGTGCCAGCAGCTTAGGGCCAACATATTCCGAGCAGTACTTC	CASSLGPTYSEQYF
many	.	TRBV7-9	TRBJ2-7	TGTGCCAGCAGCTCGGACGTCGGGCAGTACTTC	CASSSDVGQYF
few	.	TRBV14	TRBJ2-7	TGTGCCAGCAGCGGAGGGCGCGAGCAGTACTTC	CASSGGREQYF
.	.	TRBV5-4	TRBJ2-5	TGTGCCAGCAGCTTGGGGACAGTTGGAGAGACCCAGTACTTC	CASSLGTVGETQYF
.	TRBD1	TRBV4-1	TRBJ2-5	TGCGCCAGCAGCCAAGATCCAAGGGGGCGCGGGTACCAAGAGACCCAGTACTTC	CASSQDPRGRGYQETQYF
.	TRBD1	TRBV5-4	TRBJ2-6	TGCGCCAGCAGCCAAGACAGGGGTGGGGCCAACGTCCTGACTTTC	CASSQDRGGANVLTF
few	.	TRBV29-1	TRBJ1-2	TGCAGCGTTGAAGATCAATATCTCATGACAGACTATGGCTACACCTTC	CSVEDQYLMTDYGYTF
.	.	TRBV5-1	TRBJ2-5	TGCGCCAGCAGCTTACTAGCACAAGAGACCCAGTACTTC	CASSLLAQETQYF
few	.	TRBV5-4	TRBJ2-1	TGTGCCAGCAGCTTGGGGCGCGGGAATGAGCAGTTCTTC	CASSLGRGNEQFF
.	TRBD1	TRBV6-4	TRBJ2-2	TGTGCCAGCAGTCCCGGGACAGGGTCCACCGGGGAGCTGTTTTTT	CASSPGTGSTGELFF
.	.	TRBV5-1	TRBJ2-1	TGCGCCAGCAGGGGGGGACTGTACAATGAGCAGTTCTTC	CASRGGLYNEQFF
few	.	TRBV11-2	TRBJ2-2	TGTGCCAGCAGCTTAGTCGGCAAGAACACCGGGGAGCTGTTTTTT	CASSLVGKNTGELFF
.	.	TRBV2	TRBJ2-1	TGTGCTCCCACCACTAGCAGCTCCTACAATGAGCAGTTCTTC	CAPTTSSSYNEQFF
.	.	TRBV7-9	TRBJ2-5	TGTGCCAGCAGCCTCCGGTCCCAAGAGACCCAGTACTTC	CASSLRSQETQYF
.	.	TRBV10-3	TRBJ1-1	TGTGCCATCAGTGATGGTGATACGGCGGCGAACACTGAAGCTTTCTTT	CAISDGDTAANTEAFF
.	.	TRBV4-1	TRBJ2-7	TGCGCCAGCAGCCAGACAAGGGGGGCGGTGGAGCAGTACTTC	CASSQTRGAVEQYF
once	TRBD1	TRBV5-4	TRBJ2-7	TGTGCCAGCAGCTGGGACAGGGTTGCGGAGCAGTACTTC	CASSWDRVAEQYF
.	TRBD1	TRBV29-1	TRBJ2-7	TGCAGCGTTGAAGTGTGGGACAGGGGCACCTACGAGCAGTACTTC	CSVEVWDRGTYEQYF
.	.	TRBV25-1	TRBJ2-1	TGTGCCAGCAGCTCCGACAGGGGAGGGGCCTACAATGAGCAGTTCTTC	CASSSDRGGAYNEQFF
.	.	TRBV30	TRBJ2-5	TGTGCCTGGAGCACAGACTACCAAGAGACCCAGTACTTC	CAWSTDYQETQYF
few	TRBD1	TRBV6-5	TRBJ1-1	TGTGCCAGCAGTTATTTAGGGACAGGAGGCACTGAAGCTTTCTTT	CASSYLGTGGTEAFF
few	.	TRBV29-1	TRBJ2-5	TGCAGCGTAGACGAGGACATACCAGAGACCCAGTACTTC	CSVDEDIPETQYF
.	.	TRBV13	TRBJ1-1	TGTGCCAGCAGCTTAGGCTCCCTGGGCGGAGTGAACACTGAAGCTTTCTTT	CASSLGSLGGVNTEAFF
.	.	TRBV18	TRBJ1-1	TGTGCCAGCTCACCTGCTGGGGGAGATAACACTGAAGCTTTCTTT	CASSPAGGDNTEAFF
.	TRBD1	TRBV7-9	TRBJ2-7	TGTGCCAGCAGCCGGGACAGGGGCGAGCAGTACTTC	CASSRDRGEQYF
.	.	TRBV2	TRBJ2-1	TGTGCCAGCGCAGGGCTGGACAATGAGCAGTTCTTC	CASAGLDNEQFF
.	.	TRBV9	TRBJ1-6	TGTGCCAGCAGCGTAGCAACAGGCTCTGGTTCACCCCTCCACTTT	CASSVATGSGSPLHF